The following is a T cell receptor (beta chain) sequence with its context. The antigen it recognizes is unknown. It has no much larger one-base neighbor in the sample; base qualities were not kept. This record comes from a study of T cell changes during pregnancy in multiple sclerosis (dated by TCRdb to between 2019 and 2020). For the study in its entirety: Changes in the T cell repertoire over the course of pregnancy were examined in this study in women with multiple sclerosis.

To prepare the library, the immunoSEQ multiplex PCR assay was applied. TCRdb provides this immuneACCESS table in a form limited to in-frame rearrangements. Some clones are lacking; in checked studies, under half of them reflect an unresolved V gene, and why the rest are absent is not known. For this sample the table gives 20,000 to 25,000 clones, of which 86% were detected only once. The top ten constitute 8% of the sample. CDR3 length: 16 amino acids, cysteine to phenylalanine. Only the CDR3 DNA is retained, 48 bases long and in frame from the first base. V is shortened by 0 bases, J by 6 bases, and the region joining them spans 14 bases. CDR1 and CDR2, per the germline V gene, are MNHEY and SVGAGI.

The chain is encoded by TRBV6-5 joined to TRBJ2-2; the D gene is perhaps TRBD1, from 6 matching bases. The clonotype originates from a female donor in good health, enrolled as a control in a pregnancy study. The sample was CD8+ T cells from peripheral blood mononuclear cells, taken in the first trimester of pregnancy. At the DNA level, the sequence is TGTGCCAGCAGTTACTCGAGGCAGGGGTTGGCCGGGGAGCTGTTTTTT. It specifies CASSYSRQGLAGELFF.